Presented here are 17 T cell receptor beta chains from one specimen sequenced in a study of vaccination effects on CD4 cells after COVID-19. Expansion with viral peptide pools was applied to antigen-specific CD4+ T cells by the ViraFEST assay prior to sequencing. Culture lasted around eleven days before CD4+ T cell isolation. No vaccinee had earlier SARS-CoV-2 infection, and nucleocapsid antibodies were negative. No cognate antigen is known for these TCRs. The table came from immunoSEQ multiplex PCR; TCRdb's copy has only in-frame clones and leaves some out. The sample lists 52,000 or so clones, about two thirds occurring once. This specimen consisted of CD4+ T cells from PBMCs cultured with SARS-CoV-2 spike peptides, obtained before COVID-19 vaccination. The receptors were gathered from a human donor who received a COVID-19 vaccine.

The chain recombines TRBV6-5 with TRBJ2-5; 7 nucleotides line up with TRBD1. The CDR3 has 13 amino acids. Germline values: CDR1 MNHEY, CDR2 SVGAGI. The J segment lost 2 bases and the V segment lost 7 bases, leaving 4 bases of the junction unmatched. The CDR3 reads CASKTGNQETQYF. The CDR3 DNA sequence: TGTGCCAGCAAGACAGGGAATCAAGAGACCCAGTACTTC.

The rearrangement uses TRBV5-1 and TRBJ2-5, with unresolved D. CDR3 length: 17 amino acids. Trimming pared 0 bases from V and 0 bases from J, leaving 15 bases between. The V gene's germline CDR1 is SGHRS and CDR2 YFSETQ. The chain's CDR3 is CASSLVPATSYQETQYF. The CDR3, as DNA: TGCGCCAGCAGCTTGGTCCCCGCCACCTCTTACCAAGAGACCCAGTACTTC.

In its sample, this clone was seen once. This chain connects TRBV19 to TRBJ1-6; 9 bases align to TRBD1. This CDR3 comprises 15 residues. Germline assignment: CDR1 LNHDA and CDR2 SQIVND (reference sequence). V dropped 5 bases and J dropped 8; count of bases not matched to a gene: 7. The CDR3 DNA is TGTGCCAGTAGTCGGGGACAGGGACCTCATTCACCCCTCCACTTT. Translation: CASSRGQGPHSPLHF.

The chain employs TRBV30 and TRBJ1-1; D is unclear. The ends were cut back, 5 bases at V and 1 base at J, with 17 bases in the middle. The CDR3 loop spans 15 amino acids. Germline values: CDR1 GTSNPN, CDR2 SVGIG (reference sequence). In DNA, the CDR3 is TGTGCCTGGGCCAAAGGGCCGTCGAGGAACACTGAAGCTTTCTTT. The encoded protein is CAWAKGPSRNTEAFF. The complete variable domain, with remaining parts taken from reference TRBV30 and TRBJ1-1, reads SQTIHQWPATLVQPVGSPLSLECTVEGTSNPNLYWYRQAAGRGLQLLFYSVGIGQISSEVPQNLSASRPQDRQFILSSKKLLLSDSGFYLCAWAKGPSRNTEAFFGQGTRLTVV.

The V and J genes are TRBV6-2 or TRBV6-3 and TRBJ1-5, with unresolved D. This CDR3 is built from 14 residues. V was clipped by 0 bases and J by 4 bases, with 7 bases between them. Germline CDR1 is MNHEY and CDR2 is SVGEGT. The CDR3 is CASSYSSGNQPQHF. CDR3 in DNA: TGTGCCAGCAGTTACTCCTCGGGGAATCAGCCCCAGCATTTT.

This clone has only a few counts. The rearrangement joins TRBV4-2 to TRBJ2-7; D may be TRBD2 (6 bases). CDR1 is LGHNA and CDR2 is YNFKEQ in the germline V gene. The ends were cut back, 0 bases at V and 2 bases at J, with 14 bases in the middle. CDR3 size: 16 residues. In DNA form, the CDR3 reads TGTGCCAGCAGCCAAGATGGGACTTCGTCAGCCTACGAGCAGTACTTC. It translates to CASSQDGTSSAYEQYF.

This clone was seen just once. The chain has TRBV28 and TRBJ1-1; D unclear. The CDR3 contains 13 residues. Germline V gives CDR1 MDHEN, CDR2 SYDVKM. V lost 3 bases to trimming and J lost 1 base, with 6 bases between them. The CDR3 nucleotides read TGTGCCAGCAGTTTCGGGAGGAACACTGAAGCTTTCTTT. Its translation: CASSFGRNTEAFF.

J is TRBJ1-2 and V is TRBV7-2, with D perhaps matching TRBD1 (5 bases). The CDR3 covers 14 residues. V was shortened by 1 base and J by 5 bases, with 11 bases between the two germline ends. Germline CDR1 and CDR2: SGHTA and FQGNSA. CDR3 protein: CASSLVQGEYGYTF. CDR3 sequence (DNA): TGTGCCAGCAGCTTAGTTCAGGGTGAATATGGCTACACCTTC.

This clone was seen once. The chain recombines TRBV28 with TRBJ1-2; TRBD1 is a possible D gene (5 bases). The length of the CDR3 is 15 residues. Germline V gene data show CDR1 as MDHEN and CDR2 as SYDVKM. V was cut by 7 bases and J by 4 bases, with 19 bases left in between. CDR3: CASTTGRGSGYGYTF. The CDR3 DNA follows: TGTGCCAGCACCACCGGTCGGGGCTCTGGCTATGGCTACACCTTC.

The chain is built from TRBV2 and TRBJ2-3; perhaps D is TRBD1 or TRBD2 (5 bases each). Trimming removed 6 bases at V and 4 bases at J, with 11 bases between. Looked up from germline, CDR1 is SNHLY and CDR2 is FYNNEI. The CDR3 has 13 residues. The CDR3 spells CASRPRGADTQYF. The CDR3 DNA sequence: TGTGCCAGCAGACCGAGGGGCGCAGATACGCAGTATTTT.

The chain links TRBV5-4 to TRBJ2-1; D remains ambiguous. Deletions cut 4 bases from V and 7 bases from J, with 12 bases between. Looked up from germline, CDR1 is SGHNT and CDR2 is YYREEE (reference sequence). CDR3 length: 13 amino acids. For the CDR3, the DNA is TGTGCCAGCAGCCCTGTAGAGGCGAATGAGCAGTTCTTC. Amino acid sequence: CASSPVEANEQFF.

The V gene is TRBV24-1, the J gene TRBJ1-5, with D possibly being TRBD1 (6 bases). Looked up from germline, CDR1 is KGHDR and CDR2 is SFDVKD. The CDR3 is 15 amino acids. V was pared by 4 bases and J by 5 bases, with 14 bases between. The DNA for the CDR3 is TGTGCCACCAGTGAGCCGACAGGAGGGGATCAGCCCCAGCATTTT. Its protein is CATSEPTGGDQPQHF.

The V and J genes are TRBV6-5 and TRBJ1-1, with D perhaps TRBD1 (6 bases). Germline V gene lookup returns CDR1 MNHEY and CDR2 SVGAGI. The V end was cut by 7 bases, the J end by 3 bases, with 18 bases between. This CDR3 has 15 amino acids. Here the CDR3 reads CASTERGGGDTEAFF. CDR3 DNA sequence: TGTGCCAGCACCGAAAGGGGGGGCGGGGACACTGAAGCTTTCTTT.

The CDR3 nucleotides are TGTGCCAGCAGTTTTACACGTGCCTTCCGGGACAGGGGATCCAATCCAGATACGCAGTATTTT. Its protein is CASSFTRAFRDRGSNPDTQYF. The chain carries TRBV28 and TRBJ2-3; 10 bases match TRBD1. Germline V gives CDR1 MDHEN, CDR2 SYDVKM. The V gene end was trimmed by 3 bases and the J gene end by 4 bases; junction bases not matched to a gene: 22. This CDR3 comprises 21 residues. Complete variable domain (other parts from reference TRBV28 and TRBJ2-3): DVKVTQSSRYLVKRTGEKVFLECVQDMDHENMFWYRQDPGLGLRLIYFSYDVKMKEKGDIPEGYSVSREKKERFSLILESASTNQTSMYLCASSFTRAFRDRGSNPDTQYFGPGTRLTVL.

The V call is TRBV4-1, the J call TRBJ2-7; D is possibly TRBD1 (6 bases). V lost 0 bases and J lost 0, with 9 bases in between. CDR3 length: 15 residues. In germline, CDR1 is MGHRA, CDR2 YSYEKL. CDR3 amino acids: CASSQEGAGSYEQYF. DNA of the CDR3: TGCGCCAGCAGCCAAGAGGGGGCGGGCTCCTACGAGCAGTACTTC.

The chain joins TRBV19 to TRBJ2-3, with D maybe TRBD1 (6 bases). V lost 4 bases to trimming and J lost 5 bases, with 10 bases between them. The CDR3 spans 13 residues. CDR1 LNHDA and CDR2 SQIVND come from the germline V gene (reference sequence). The CDR3 loop reads CASSTSRGDTQYF. CDR3 sequence (DNA): TGTGCCAGTAGTACCTCCAGGGGAGATACGCAGTATTTT.

The chain carries TRBV20-1 and TRBJ2-1, with unresolved D. CDR3 size: 11 residues. Deletions cut 7 bases from V and 5 bases from J, with 9 bases between. Germline CDR1 is DFQATT and CDR2 is SNEGSKA (reference sequence). Here the CDR3 reads CSVWRNNEQFF. CDR3 nucleotide sequence: TGCAGTGTCTGGAGAAACAATGAGCAGTTCTTC.